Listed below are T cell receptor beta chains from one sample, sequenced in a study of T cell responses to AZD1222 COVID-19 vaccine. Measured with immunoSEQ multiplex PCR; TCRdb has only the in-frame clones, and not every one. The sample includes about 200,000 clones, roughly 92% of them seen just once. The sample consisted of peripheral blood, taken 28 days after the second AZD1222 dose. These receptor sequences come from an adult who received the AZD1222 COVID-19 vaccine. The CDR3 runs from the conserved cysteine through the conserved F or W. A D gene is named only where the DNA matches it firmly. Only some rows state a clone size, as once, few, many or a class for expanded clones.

cdr3_nt: TGTGCCAGCAGTTCCTCCCTCACTAGCGGGCGTACAGATACGCAGTATTTT; cdr3_aa: CASSSSLTSGRTDTQYF; j_call: TRBJ2-3; clone_size: -; cdr3_length: 17; v_call: TRBV6-2/TRBV6-3; d_call: TRBD2
cdr3_nt: TGTGCCAGCAGTTTGCTTGGGGGTCTCGATGGCTACACCTTC; cdr3_aa: CASSLLGGLDGYTF; j_call: TRBJ1-2; clone_size: -; cdr3_length: 14; v_call: TRBV6-2/TRBV6-3; d_call: -
cdr3_nt: TGCAGCGTTTTGCGAGGACAGAAAGAAGCTTTCTTT; cdr3_aa: CSVLRGQKEAFF; j_call: TRBJ1-1; clone_size: -; cdr3_length: 12; v_call: TRBV29-1; d_call: -
cdr3_nt: TGTGCCAGCAGCTTAACAGGGTTACTGGAAGCTTTCTTT; cdr3_aa: CASSLTGLLEAFF; j_call: TRBJ1-1; clone_size: -; cdr3_length: 13; v_call: TRBV6-5; d_call: -
cdr3_nt: TGTGCCAGCAGCCAAGTTACGCTAGCGGGACCATCCTTCCGGGGTACGCAGTATTTT; cdr3_aa: CASSQVTLAGPSFRGTQYF; j_call: TRBJ2-3; clone_size: -; cdr3_length: 19; v_call: TRBV3-1/TRBV3-2; d_call: TRBD2
cdr3_nt: TGTGCCAGCAGGCGAGCCGAGGGACCGCCGTTCCAGTATTTT; cdr3_aa: CASRRAEGPPFQYF; j_call: TRBJ2-3; clone_size: -; cdr3_length: 14; v_call: TRBV6-5; d_call: -
cdr3_nt: TGTGCCAGCAGCCCTGGGGGCAGGGGGCTCGACTATGGCTACACCTTC; cdr3_aa: CASSPGGRGLDYGYTF; j_call: TRBJ1-2; clone_size: few; cdr3_length: 16; v_call: TRBV7-9; d_call: TRBD1
cdr3_nt: TGCAGTGCTAGTTTGACAGTCTTTACTGATTCACCCCTCCACTTT; cdr3_aa: CSASLTVFTDSPLHF; j_call: TRBJ1-6; clone_size: -; cdr3_length: 15; v_call: TRBV20-1; d_call: -
cdr3_nt: TGCGCCAGCAGCTTGGCGATTAGGAGCGAGACCCAGTACTTC; cdr3_aa: CASSLAIRSETQYF; j_call: TRBJ2-5; clone_size: -; cdr3_length: 14; v_call: TRBV5-1; d_call: -
cdr3_nt: TGTGCCAGCGGCCTGACGGACAGCTCCTACGAGCAGTACTTC; cdr3_aa: CASGLTDSSYEQYF; j_call: TRBJ2-7; clone_size: -; cdr3_length: 14; v_call: TRBV6-5; d_call: -
cdr3_nt: TGCAGCGTTGGTGGGACCTATGGCTACACCTTC; cdr3_aa: CSVGGTYGYTF; j_call: TRBJ1-2; clone_size: -; cdr3_length: 11; v_call: TRBV29-1; d_call: -
cdr3_nt: TGTGCCAGCAGCTACCGGCCGGATCCGTCCTACAATGAGCAGTTCTTC; cdr3_aa: CASSYRPDPSYNEQFF; j_call: TRBJ2-1; clone_size: -; cdr3_length: 16; v_call: TRBV6-5; d_call: -
cdr3_nt: TGTGCCAGCAGCTTAGCGGGGGGGGTAGAGACCCAGTACTTC; cdr3_aa: CASSLAGGVETQYF; j_call: TRBJ2-5; clone_size: once; cdr3_length: 14; v_call: TRBV7-2; d_call: TRBD2
cdr3_nt: TGTGCCAGCAGTCCCGGACTAGCGGTCGCAGATACGCAGTATTTT; cdr3_aa: CASSPGLAVADTQYF; j_call: TRBJ2-3; clone_size: -; cdr3_length: 15; v_call: TRBV7-3; d_call: TRBD2
cdr3_nt: TGTGCCACCCATAAAATCGGACAGGGCAATCAGCCCCAGCATTTT; cdr3_aa: CATHKIGQGNQPQHF; j_call: TRBJ1-5; clone_size: -; cdr3_length: 15; v_call: TRBV6-5; d_call: TRBD1
cdr3_nt: TGCAGTGCTGGGGGCAATACGCAGTATTTT; cdr3_aa: CSAGGNTQYF; j_call: TRBJ2-3; clone_size: once; cdr3_length: 10; v_call: TRBV20-1; d_call: -
cdr3_nt: TGTGCCAGCAGCCCCCGGCCTGATTATGGCTATGGCTACACCTTC; cdr3_aa: CASSPRPDYGYGYTF; j_call: TRBJ1-2; clone_size: few; cdr3_length: 15; v_call: TRBV27; d_call: -
cdr3_nt: TGTGCCAGCAGCAGGACTAGCGGGGGCACCGGGGAGCTGTTTTTT; cdr3_aa: CASSRTSGGTGELFF; j_call: TRBJ2-2; clone_size: -; cdr3_length: 15; v_call: TRBV7-2; d_call: TRBD2
cdr3_nt: TGTGCCAGCAGCGCCCTACAGGGGCGGGGTGAAAAACTGTTTTTT; cdr3_aa: CASSALQGRGEKLFF; j_call: TRBJ1-4; clone_size: -; cdr3_length: 15; v_call: TRBV3-1/TRBV3-2; d_call: TRBD1
cdr3_nt: TGTGCCGTAACCGGGACGGTGAATTCACCCCTCCACTTT; cdr3_aa: CAVTGTVNSPLHF; j_call: TRBJ1-6; clone_size: -; cdr3_length: 13; v_call: TRBV2; d_call: -
cdr3_nt: TGTGCCAGCAGCCCGCCCTCCGGGACAGGGCCGCAAGAGACCCAGTACTTC; cdr3_aa: CASSPPSGTGPQETQYF; j_call: TRBJ2-5; clone_size: -; cdr3_length: 17; v_call: TRBV5-6; d_call: TRBD1
cdr3_nt: TGCGCCAGCAGCTTGAGTAGCGGGGGCACCTACAATGAGCAGTTCTTC; cdr3_aa: CASSLSSGGTYNEQFF; j_call: TRBJ2-1; clone_size: once; cdr3_length: 16; v_call: TRBV5-1; d_call: TRBD2
cdr3_nt: TGCAGCGTCCGGGGGAGGATAAGCACTGAAGCTTTCTTT; cdr3_aa: CSVRGRISTEAFF; j_call: TRBJ1-1; clone_size: -; cdr3_length: 13; v_call: TRBV29-1; d_call: -
cdr3_nt: TGTGCCAGCAGCCCTCGGGACAGTGCTGCCTATGGCTACACCTTC; cdr3_aa: CASSPRDSAAYGYTF; j_call: TRBJ1-2; clone_size: once; cdr3_length: 15; v_call: TRBV9; d_call: TRBD1
cdr3_nt: TGTGCCAGCCCGATTCGGCCCGACGGGGCAGAGACCCAGTACTTC; cdr3_aa: CASPIRPDGAETQYF; j_call: TRBJ2-5; clone_size: once; cdr3_length: 15; v_call: TRBV6-5; d_call: -
cdr3_nt: TGTGCCAGCAGCCAAGAGGGACTTCCAAATTCACCCCTCCACTTT; cdr3_aa: CASSQEGLPNSPLHF; j_call: TRBJ1-6; clone_size: -; cdr3_length: 15; v_call: TRBV14; d_call: -
cdr3_nt: TGTGCCACCAGTGCCCTGGCCGGGACAGGGGCCACCGGGGAGCTGTTTTTT; cdr3_aa: CATSALAGTGATGELFF; j_call: TRBJ2-2; clone_size: -; cdr3_length: 17; v_call: TRBV24-1; d_call: TRBD1
cdr3_nt: TGTGCCAGCAGTGAGGGGGCAGCTTGGTACCAAGAGACCCAGTACTTC; cdr3_aa: CASSEGAAWYQETQYF; j_call: TRBJ2-5; clone_size: -; cdr3_length: 16; v_call: TRBV25-1; d_call: -
cdr3_nt: TGCGCCAGCAGTGAGTCTCGACGGGGGGGCACCGGGGAGCTGTTTTTT; cdr3_aa: CASSESRRGGTGELFF; j_call: TRBJ2-2; clone_size: -; cdr3_length: 16; v_call: TRBV10-1; d_call: TRBD2
cdr3_nt: TGTGCCAGCAGCTTATCGGGGTCGAACACTGAAGCTTTCTTT; cdr3_aa: CASSLSGSNTEAFF; j_call: TRBJ1-1; clone_size: -; cdr3_length: 14; v_call: TRBV7-3; d_call: -
cdr3_nt: TGCGCCAGCAGCTTGTCCGGGACAGCCTATGGCTACACCTTC; cdr3_aa: CASSLSGTAYGYTF; j_call: TRBJ1-2; clone_size: -; cdr3_length: 14; v_call: TRBV5-1; d_call: TRBD1
cdr3_nt: TGTGCCAGCAGTTATCAAGACGAGCAGTACTTC; cdr3_aa: CASSYQDEQYF; j_call: TRBJ2-7; clone_size: -; cdr3_length: 11; v_call: TRBV27; d_call: -
cdr3_nt: TGTGCCAGCAGTGACTCCGGGTCTACGAACACTGAAGCTTTCTTT; cdr3_aa: CASSDSGSTNTEAFF; j_call: TRBJ1-1; clone_size: -; cdr3_length: 15; v_call: TRBV6-2/TRBV6-3; d_call: -
cdr3_nt: TGTGCCAGCAGCGTAGATGGTGGGCTGTACAATGAGCAGTTCTTC; cdr3_aa: CASSVDGGLYNEQFF; j_call: TRBJ2-1; clone_size: -; cdr3_length: 15; v_call: TRBV9; d_call: -
cdr3_nt: TGTGCCAGCAGTGAAAGGACAGGGGGCGGCTATGGCTACACCTTC; cdr3_aa: CASSERTGGGYGYTF; j_call: TRBJ1-2; clone_size: -; cdr3_length: 15; v_call: TRBV6-1; d_call: TRBD1
cdr3_nt: TGTGCCAGCAGACCGGGACAGGGGGCGTTCGGGGAGCTGTTTTTT; cdr3_aa: CASRPGQGAFGELFF; j_call: TRBJ2-2; clone_size: -; cdr3_length: 15; v_call: TRBV2; d_call: TRBD1
cdr3_nt: TGTGCCAGCAGCCTAACGGGACAGGGGTTTGGCTACACCTTC; cdr3_aa: CASSLTGQGFGYTF; j_call: TRBJ1-2; clone_size: -; cdr3_length: 14; v_call: TRBV28; d_call: TRBD1
cdr3_nt: TGTGCCAGCAGCCCTACTGGGGGGGATACGCAGTATTTT; cdr3_aa: CASSPTGGDTQYF; j_call: TRBJ2-3; clone_size: -; cdr3_length: 13; v_call: TRBV5-4; d_call: -
cdr3_nt: TGTGCCATCAGTGATGGGACAGGGCTTGAAGCTTTCTTT; cdr3_aa: CAISDGTGLEAFF; j_call: TRBJ1-1; clone_size: once; cdr3_length: 13; v_call: TRBV10-3; d_call: TRBD1